The rows below give T cell receptor beta chains drawn from one sample of a study of radiotherapy plus CTLA-4 blockade in lung cancer. Generated by immunoSEQ multiplex PCR, the TCRdb table keeps only in-frame clones and is missing some. The table shows 45,000 or so clones, with 65% to 85% occurring only once. Here the sequenced sample was peripheral blood, taken from a patient treated with radiotherapy plus ipilimumab. The receptors shown here come from a human donor with non-small cell lung cancer who had stable disease on radiotherapy plus ipilimumab. The CDR3 runs from the conserved cysteine through the conserved F or W. A D gene is named only where the DNA matches it firmly. Part of the rows lack a size; the others show once, few, many or a class for expanded clones.

V gene: TRBV5-1
J gene: TRBJ2-5
clone size: .
D gene: .
CDR3 length: 14
CDR3 DNA: TGCGCCAGCAGCTTGGGGGGAGCGCAAGAGACCCAGTACTTC
CDR3 protein: CASSLGGAQETQYF

V gene: TRBV6-5
J gene: TRBJ1-1
clone size: .
D gene: .
CDR3 length: 13
CDR3 DNA: TGTGCCAGCAGATTGGATCAGAACACTGAAGCTTTCTTT
CDR3 protein: CASRLDQNTEAFF

V gene: TRBV25-1
J gene: TRBJ1-2
clone size: .
D gene: .
CDR3 length: 13
CDR3 DNA: TGTGCCAGCAGTGAAGAAGTCATGGGGGGCTACACCTTC
CDR3 protein: CASSEEVMGGYTF

V gene: TRBV2
J gene: TRBJ1-4
clone size: .
D gene: TRBD1
CDR3 length: 12
CDR3 DNA: TGTGCCCTAGGGGGCGGCGATGAAAAACTGTTTTTT
CDR3 protein: CALGGGDEKLFF

V gene: TRBV19
J gene: TRBJ1-2
clone size: .
D gene: .
CDR3 length: 13
CDR3 DNA: TGTGCCAGTAGTACCAGGACAGCCAGTGGCTACACCTTC
CDR3 protein: CASSTRTASGYTF

V gene: TRBV5-1
J gene: TRBJ1-2
clone size: .
D gene: .
CDR3 length: 13
CDR3 DNA: TGCGCCAGCAGCGTGAACATTCGCTATGGCTACACCTTC
CDR3 protein: CASSVNIRYGYTF

V gene: TRBV11-2
J gene: TRBJ2-2
clone size: .
D gene: TRBD2
CDR3 length: 19
CDR3 DNA: TGTGCCAGCAGCACCCACAAGACTAAGCGGGGGATGATCCCCGGGGAGCTGTTTTTT
CDR3 protein: CASSTHKTKRGMIPGELFF

V gene: TRBV5-1
J gene: TRBJ1-3
clone size: .
D gene: TRBD1
CDR3 length: 16
CDR3 DNA: TGCGCCAGCAGCCTGACAGGGCCATCCTCTGGAAACACCATATATTTT
CDR3 protein: CASSLTGPSSGNTIYF

V gene: TRBV9
J gene: TRBJ2-7
clone size: .
D gene: .
CDR3 length: 15
CDR3 DNA: TGTGCCAGCAGCGCCTCGACCCACCTCAGCAGCGAGCAGTACTTC
CDR3 protein: CASSASTHLSSEQYF

V gene: TRBV7-9
J gene: TRBJ1-1
clone size: .
D gene: .
CDR3 length: 13
CDR3 DNA: TGTGCCAGCAGCTTACCAATGAACACTGAAGCTTTCTTT
CDR3 protein: CASSLPMNTEAFF

V gene: TRBV5-1
J gene: TRBJ2-2
clone size: medium-sized
D gene: TRBD2
CDR3 length: 15
CDR3 DNA: TGCGCCAGCAGCTTGGCTAGCGGGAACACCGGGGAGCTGTTTTTT
CDR3 protein: CASSLASGNTGELFF

V gene: TRBV19
J gene: TRBJ1-1
clone size: .
D gene: TRBD1
CDR3 length: 14
CDR3 DNA: TGTGCCAGTAGAGGGGACAGGGTGAACACTGAAGCTTTCTTT
CDR3 protein: CASRGDRVNTEAFF

V gene: TRBV19
J gene: TRBJ1-1
clone size: .
D gene: .
CDR3 length: 14
CDR3 DNA: TGTGCCAGCCGACAGGCCGAAGGGAGCTCTGAAGCTTTCTTT
CDR3 protein: CASRQAEGSSEAFF

V gene: TRBV6-5
J gene: TRBJ1-2
clone size: .
D gene: TRBD1
CDR3 length: 13
CDR3 DNA: TGTGCCAGCAGTGGCAGGGGGGACTATGGCTACACCTTC
CDR3 protein: CASSGRGDYGYTF

V gene: TRBV6-1
J gene: TRBJ1-3
clone size: .
D gene: .
CDR3 length: 15
CDR3 DNA: TGTGCCAGCAGGCGCGGGGGGGCGGAAGGAAACACCATATATTTT
CDR3 protein: CASRRGGAEGNTIYF

V gene: TRBV4-2
J gene: TRBJ1-5
clone size: .
D gene: .
CDR3 length: 16
CDR3 DNA: TGTGCCAGCAGCCAAGAGGAGGGGGAAGGCAATCAGCCCCAGCATTTT
CDR3 protein: CASSQEEGEGNQPQHF

V gene: TRBV2
J gene: TRBJ1-5
clone size: .
D gene: .
CDR3 length: 13
CDR3 DNA: TGTGCCAGCAACAGGGAGGGCCATCAGCCCCAGCATTTT
CDR3 protein: CASNREGHQPQHF

V gene: TRBV18
J gene: TRBJ1-2
clone size: .
D gene: .
CDR3 length: 13
CDR3 DNA: TGTGCCAGCTCACCAAAAGAGAACTATGGCTACACCTTC
CDR3 protein: CASSPKENYGYTF

V gene: TRBV27
J gene: TRBJ1-1
clone size: .
D gene: TRBD1
CDR3 length: 14
CDR3 DNA: TGTGCCAGCAGTTTGAGGGGGCTGAACACTGAAGCTTTCTTT
CDR3 protein: CASSLRGLNTEAFF

V gene: TRBV9
J gene: TRBJ1-2
clone size: .
D gene: .
CDR3 length: 14
CDR3 DNA: TGTGCCAGCAGCGTAGAAATGGGGGGCCGGGGCTCCACCTTC
CDR3 protein: CASSVEMGGRGSTF

V gene: TRBV6-5
J gene: TRBJ1-1
clone size: .
D gene: .
CDR3 length: 13
CDR3 DNA: TGTGCCAGCAAGTGGCAGCGAAACACTGAAGCTTTCTTT
CDR3 protein: CASKWQRNTEAFF

V gene: TRBV19
J gene: TRBJ1-4
clone size: few
D gene: .
CDR3 length: 15
CDR3 DNA: TGTGCCAGTAGTAATTTCGGGACCCTGGGTGAAAAACTGTTTTTT
CDR3 protein: CASSNFGTLGEKLFF

V gene: TRBV10-3
J gene: TRBJ1-5
clone size: .
D gene: TRBD1
CDR3 length: 16
CDR3 DNA: TGTGCCATCAGTGAGTCCGGGACAGGGTCAGACCAGCCCCAGCATTTT
CDR3 protein: CAISESGTGSDQPQHF

V gene: TRBV9
J gene: TRBJ2-3
clone size: .
D gene: .
CDR3 length: 14
CDR3 DNA: TGTGCCAGCAGCGTAGGGGGGTCCGAAGATACGCAGTATTTT
CDR3 protein: CASSVGGSEDTQYF

V gene: TRBV4-1
J gene: TRBJ1-2
clone size: .
D gene: TRBD1
CDR3 length: 13
CDR3 DNA: TGCGCCAGCAGCCACGACAGGGTGGGTGGCTACACCTTC
CDR3 protein: CASSHDRVGGYTF

V gene: TRBV11-1
J gene: TRBJ2-1
clone size: .
D gene: .
CDR3 length: 15
CDR3 DNA: TGTGCCAGCAGCCCCTCCGAGGGGAGGACTAATGAGCAGTTCTTC
CDR3 protein: CASSPSEGRTNEQFF

V gene: TRBV7-2
J gene: TRBJ2-1
clone size: few
D gene: .
CDR3 length: 15
CDR3 DNA: TGTGCCAGCAGCTCCCTCGCGGGGTTCCAGAATGAGCAGTTCTTC
CDR3 protein: CASSSLAGFQNEQFF

V gene: TRBV4-3
J gene: TRBJ2-5
clone size: once
D gene: .
CDR3 length: 14
CDR3 DNA: TGCGCCAGCAGCCTAGGACTGATACAAGAGACCCAGTACTTC
CDR3 protein: CASSLGLIQETQYF

V gene: TRBV11-2
J gene: TRBJ1-4
clone size: .
D gene: TRBD1
CDR3 length: 19
CDR3 DNA: TGTGCCAGCAGCTTCATCGTTCCCGGGACAGTAGCCTCTAATGAAAAACTGTTTTTT
CDR3 protein: CASSFIVPGTVASNEKLFF

V gene: TRBV6-1
J gene: TRBJ2-1
clone size: .
D gene: .
CDR3 length: 14
CDR3 DNA: TGTGCCAGCGGGCAGGATGGCCCGTACAATGAGCAGTTCTTC
CDR3 protein: CASGQDGPYNEQFF

V gene: TRBV5-1
J gene: TRBJ2-5
clone size: .
D gene: TRBD1
CDR3 length: 16
CDR3 DNA: TGCGCCAGCAGCTTGGCGGCAGGGGGATACAGAGAGACCCAGTACTTC
CDR3 protein: CASSLAAGGYRETQYF

V gene: TRBV6-5
J gene: TRBJ1-1
clone size: .
D gene: TRBD1
CDR3 length: 16
CDR3 DNA: TGTGCCAGCAGTTACCCGGCTGGGACAGGGAACACTGAAGCTTTCTTT
CDR3 protein: CASSYPAGTGNTEAFF

V gene: TRBV30
J gene: TRBJ1-1
clone size: .
D gene: .
CDR3 length: 17
CDR3 DNA: TGTGCCTGGAGTATCTCGGGACTCACAAAATTCAACACTGAAGCTTTCTTT
CDR3 protein: CAWSISGLTKFNTEAFF

V gene: TRBV6-6
J gene: TRBJ2-3
clone size: .
D gene: .
CDR3 length: 14
CDR3 DNA: TGTGCCAGCAGTTACTCGGTATTTACAGATACGCAGTATTTT
CDR3 protein: CASSYSVFTDTQYF

V gene: TRBV5-6
J gene: TRBJ2-2
clone size: .
D gene: .
CDR3 length: 17
CDR3 DNA: TGTGCCAGCAGCTCCTGGGGTCGGGCGGAGTACACCGGGGAGCTGTTTTTT
CDR3 protein: CASSSWGRAEYTGELFF

V gene: TRBV18
J gene: TRBJ1-4
clone size: .
D gene: .
CDR3 length: 16
CDR3 DNA: TGTGCCAGCTCACCAGGAACGTCGGACCTGTTCGAAAAACTGTTTTTT
CDR3 protein: CASSPGTSDLFEKLFF

V gene: TRBV2
J gene: TRBJ1-5
clone size: .
D gene: .
CDR3 length: 13
CDR3 DNA: TGTGCCAGCATGGACATTAGGAATCAGCCCCAGCATTTT
CDR3 protein: CASMDIRNQPQHF

V gene: TRBV7-3
J gene: TRBJ2-3
clone size: .
D gene: .
CDR3 length: 13
CDR3 DNA: TGTGCCAGCAGCCCCCGCGCTCCAGATACGCAGTATTTT
CDR3 protein: CASSPRAPDTQYF

V gene: TRBV9
J gene: TRBJ2-2
clone size: .
D gene: .
CDR3 length: 13
CDR3 DNA: TGTGCCAGCAGCGTTCGGAACACCGGGGAGCTGTTTTTT
CDR3 protein: CASSVRNTGELFF

V gene: TRBV5-5
J gene: TRBJ1-5
clone size: once
D gene: TRBD1
CDR3 length: 17
CDR3 DNA: TGTGCCAGCAGCCTGACCGGGACAGGGGCGACAGTACAGCCCCAGCATTTT
CDR3 protein: CASSLTGTGATVQPQHF

V gene: TRBV28
J gene: TRBJ2-5
clone size: once
D gene: TRBD2
CDR3 length: 15
CDR3 DNA: TGTGCCAGCAGTTCACCAGCGACCCCTAGCGGGGGGATCTACTTC
CDR3 protein: CASSSPATPSGGIYF

V gene: TRBV6-1
J gene: TRBJ2-5
clone size: .
D gene: TRBD2
CDR3 length: 13
CDR3 DNA: TGTGCCAGCAATACCGGGGGGCAAGAGACCCAGTACTTC
CDR3 protein: CASNTGGQETQYF

V gene: TRBV5-6
J gene: TRBJ1-2
clone size: .
D gene: .
CDR3 length: 14
CDR3 DNA: TGTGCCAGCAGCTTGGGACGCTTGTCCTATGGCTACACCTTC
CDR3 protein: CASSLGRLSYGYTF

V gene: TRBV20-1
J gene: TRBJ2-5
clone size: .
D gene: .
CDR3 length: 11
CDR3 DNA: TGCAGTGCTAGTCAGGGGGAGACCCAGTACTTC
CDR3 protein: CSASQGETQYF

V gene: TRBV4-3
J gene: TRBJ1-3
clone size: .
D gene: .
CDR3 length: 17
CDR3 DNA: TGCGCCAGCAGCCAATTTAGTAGCGGCCTCTCTGGAAACACCATATATTTT
CDR3 protein: CASSQFSSGLSGNTIYF

V gene: TRBV6-6
J gene: TRBJ2-7
clone size: .
D gene: TRBD1
CDR3 length: 15
CDR3 DNA: TGTGCCAGCAGTTTCACCGGACAGGGGGCCTACGAGCAGTACTTC
CDR3 protein: CASSFTGQGAYEQYF

V gene: TRBV5-1
J gene: TRBJ1-4
clone size: few
D gene: TRBD1
CDR3 length: 15
CDR3 DNA: TGCGCCAGCAGCTGGAAGACAGGGGCTAATGAAAAACTGTTTTTT
CDR3 protein: CASSWKTGANEKLFF

V gene: TRBV19
J gene: TRBJ1-4
clone size: few
D gene: .
CDR3 length: 14
CDR3 DNA: TGTGCCAGTAGCTCCGACAGGTGGGATGAAAAACTGTTTTTT
CDR3 protein: CASSSDRWDEKLFF

V gene: TRBV28
J gene: TRBJ1-5
clone size: few
D gene: TRBD1
CDR3 length: 16
CDR3 DNA: TGTGCCAGCAGTTATCGCCTGAGGGGGCGCAATCAGCCCCAGCATTTT
CDR3 protein: CASSYRLRGRNQPQHF

V gene: TRBV13
J gene: TRBJ2-7
clone size: .
D gene: TRBD2
CDR3 length: 14
CDR3 DNA: TGTGCCAGCACAAGGCGGGAGCCACCCTACGAGCAGTACTTC
CDR3 protein: CASTRREPPYEQYF

V gene: TRBV6-1
J gene: TRBJ1-3
clone size: .
D gene: .
CDR3 length: 16
CDR3 DNA: TGTGCCAGCAGTGAAGCCGGAGGGAGCTCTGGAAACACCATATATTTT
CDR3 protein: CASSEAGGSSGNTIYF

V gene: TRBV7-2
J gene: TRBJ1-2
clone size: .
D gene: TRBD1
CDR3 length: 15
CDR3 DNA: TGTGCCAGCAGCTCTCCGGACAGGGCGTATCACGGCTACACCTTC
CDR3 protein: CASSSPDRAYHGYTF

V gene: TRBV6-6
J gene: TRBJ1-1
clone size: .
D gene: .
CDR3 length: 12
CDR3 DNA: TGTGCCAGCAGCCCCGGGGGCACTGAAGCTTTCTTT
CDR3 protein: CASSPGGTEAFF

V gene: TRBV6-5
J gene: TRBJ1-1
clone size: .
D gene: .
CDR3 length: 15
CDR3 DNA: TGTGCCAGCAGTTACTCTGGGGGCGTATGGACTGAAGCTTTCTTT
CDR3 protein: CASSYSGGVWTEAFF

V gene: TRBV6-1
J gene: TRBJ1-1
clone size: .
D gene: .
CDR3 length: 13
CDR3 DNA: TGTGCCAGCCGGGACTTCGGATACACTGAAGCTTTCTTT
CDR3 protein: CASRDFGYTEAFF

V gene: TRBV7-8
J gene: TRBJ1-4
clone size: .
D gene: .
CDR3 length: 15
CDR3 DNA: TGTGCCAGCAGCTCCTTTGGGGGTGGGGGAGAAAAACTGTTTTTT
CDR3 protein: CASSSFGGGGEKLFF